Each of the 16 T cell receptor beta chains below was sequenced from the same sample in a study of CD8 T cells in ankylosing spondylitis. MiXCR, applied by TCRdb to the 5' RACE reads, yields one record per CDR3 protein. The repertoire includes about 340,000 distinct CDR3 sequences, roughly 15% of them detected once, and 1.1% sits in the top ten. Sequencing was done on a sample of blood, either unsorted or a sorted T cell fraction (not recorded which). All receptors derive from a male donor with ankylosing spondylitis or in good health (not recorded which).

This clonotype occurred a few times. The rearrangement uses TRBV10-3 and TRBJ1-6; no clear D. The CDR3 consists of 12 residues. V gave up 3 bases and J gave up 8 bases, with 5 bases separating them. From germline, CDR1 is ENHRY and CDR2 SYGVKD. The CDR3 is CAISELDSPLHF. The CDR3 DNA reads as TGTGCCATCAGTGAACTTGATTCACCCCTCCACTTT.

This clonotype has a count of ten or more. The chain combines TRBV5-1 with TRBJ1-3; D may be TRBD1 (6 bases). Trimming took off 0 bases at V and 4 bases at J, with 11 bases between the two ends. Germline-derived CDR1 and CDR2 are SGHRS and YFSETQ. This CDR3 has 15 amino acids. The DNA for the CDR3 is TGCGCCAGCAGCTTGGACAGGGTGGCCGGAAACACCATATATTTT. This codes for CASSLDRVAGNTIYF.

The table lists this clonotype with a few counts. The CDR3: CSPGGADTQYF. CDR3 DNA sequence: TGCAGCCCGGGAGGTGCCGATACGCAGTATTTT. V gene TRBV20-1 combines with J gene TRBJ2-3; 7 nucleotides line up with TRBD2. This CDR3 is 11 amino acids long. Germline V CDR1 and CDR2: DFQATT, SNEGSKA (reference sequence).

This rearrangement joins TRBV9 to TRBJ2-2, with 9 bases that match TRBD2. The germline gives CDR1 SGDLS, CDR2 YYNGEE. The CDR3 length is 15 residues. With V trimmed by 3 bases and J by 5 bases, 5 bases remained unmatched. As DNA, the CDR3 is TGTGCCAGCAGCGCGAGGGGACTAGCAACCGGGGAGCTGTTTTTT. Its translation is CASSARGLATGELFF. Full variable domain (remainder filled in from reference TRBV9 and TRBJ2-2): DSGVTQTPKHLITATGQRVTLRCSPRSGDLSVYWYQQSLDQGLQFLIQYYNGEERAKGNILERFSAQQFPDLHSELNLSSLELGDSALYFCASSARGLATGELFFGEGSRLTVL.

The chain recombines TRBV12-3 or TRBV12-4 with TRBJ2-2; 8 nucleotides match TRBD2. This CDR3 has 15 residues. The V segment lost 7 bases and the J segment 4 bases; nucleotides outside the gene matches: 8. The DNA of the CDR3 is TGTGCCAGCATCCCGGGACTAGGGGCCACCGGGGAGCTGTTTTTT. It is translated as CASIPGLGATGELFF.

The CDR3 region is CASSPPGGVQVNYGYTF. In DNA form, the CDR3 reads TGCGCCAGCAGCCCGCCAGGAGGGGTCCAGGTCAACTATGGCTACACCTTC. The J gene is TRBJ1-2, the V gene TRBV5-1; possibly TRBD1 for D (5 bases). The CDR3 has 17 residues. In germline, CDR1 is SGHRS, CDR2 YFSETQ. V was trimmed by 4 bases and J by 2 bases, leaving 21 bases between them. Drawing the rest from reference TRBV5-1 and TRBJ1-2, the complete variable domain is KAGVTQTPRYLIKTRGQQVTLSCSPISGHRSVSWYQQTPGQGLQFLFEYFSETQRNKGNFPGRFSGRQFSNSRSEMNVSTLELGDSALYLCASSPPGGVQVNYGYTFGSGTRLTVV.

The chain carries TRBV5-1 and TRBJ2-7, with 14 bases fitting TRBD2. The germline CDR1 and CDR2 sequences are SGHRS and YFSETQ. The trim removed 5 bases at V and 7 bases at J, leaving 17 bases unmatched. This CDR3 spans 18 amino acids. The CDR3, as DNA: TGCGCCAGCAGTGAATCCGGGACTAGCGGGAGTGGCTTTCGTGAGCAGTACTTC. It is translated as CASSESGTSGSGFREQYF. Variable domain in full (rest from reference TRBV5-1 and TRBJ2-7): KAGVTQTPRYLIKTRGQQVTLSCSPISGHRSVSWYQQTPGQGLQFLFEYFSETQRNKGNFPGRFSGRQFSNSRSEMNVSTLELGDSALYLCASSESGTSGSGFREQYFGPGTRLTVT.

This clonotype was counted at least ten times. CDR3 in DNA: TGTGCCAGCACGTCGGGCGGGAGGGCGACAGATACGCAGTATTTT. Translation: CASTSGGRATDTQYF. The chain uses TRBV13 and TRBJ2-3; TRBD2 aligns across 9 bases. The CDR3 is made up of 15 amino acids. Trimming removed 7 bases from V and 3 bases from J; junction bases left unmatched: 8. Germline V gene sequence: CDR1 PRHDT, CDR2 FYEKMQ (reference sequence).

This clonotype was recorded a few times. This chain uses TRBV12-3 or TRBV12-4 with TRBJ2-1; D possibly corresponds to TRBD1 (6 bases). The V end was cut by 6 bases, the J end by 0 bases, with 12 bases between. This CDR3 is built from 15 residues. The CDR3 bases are TGTGCCAGCAGAGCCACAGGGCCCTCCTACAATGAGCAGTTCTTC. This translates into CASRATGPSYNEQFF.

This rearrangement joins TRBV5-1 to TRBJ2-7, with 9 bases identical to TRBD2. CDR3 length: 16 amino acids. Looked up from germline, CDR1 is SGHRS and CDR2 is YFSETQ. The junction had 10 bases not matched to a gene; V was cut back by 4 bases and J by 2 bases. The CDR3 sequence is CASSAGTSRDPYEQYF. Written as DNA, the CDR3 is TGCGCCAGCAGCGCCGGGACTAGCAGAGACCCCTACGAGCAGTACTTC.

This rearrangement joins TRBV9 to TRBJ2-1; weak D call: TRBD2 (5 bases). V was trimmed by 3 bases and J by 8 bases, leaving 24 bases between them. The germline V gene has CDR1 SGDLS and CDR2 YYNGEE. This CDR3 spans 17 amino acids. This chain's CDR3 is CASSAVYAPRAGYEQFF. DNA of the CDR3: TGTGCCAGCAGCGCCGTCTACGCCCCTAGGGCGGGCTATGAGCAGTTCTTC.

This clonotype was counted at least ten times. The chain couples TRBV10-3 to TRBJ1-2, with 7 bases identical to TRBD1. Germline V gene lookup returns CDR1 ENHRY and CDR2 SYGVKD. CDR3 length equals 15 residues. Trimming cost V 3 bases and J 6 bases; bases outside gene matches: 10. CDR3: CAISDTLQGPHGYTF. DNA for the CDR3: TGTGCCATCAGTGATACTTTACAGGGGCCGCATGGCTACACCTTC.

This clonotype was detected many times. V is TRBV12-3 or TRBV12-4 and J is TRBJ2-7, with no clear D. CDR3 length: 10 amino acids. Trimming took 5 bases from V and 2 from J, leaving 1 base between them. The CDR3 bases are TGTGCCAGCAGTACCTACGAGCAGTACTTC. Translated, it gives CASSTYEQYF.

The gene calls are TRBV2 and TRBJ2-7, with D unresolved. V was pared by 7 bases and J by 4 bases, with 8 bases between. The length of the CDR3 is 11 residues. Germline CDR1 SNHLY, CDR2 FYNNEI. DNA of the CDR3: TGTGCCAGCAATGGGCAGTACGAGCAGTACTTC. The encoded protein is CASNGQYEQYF.

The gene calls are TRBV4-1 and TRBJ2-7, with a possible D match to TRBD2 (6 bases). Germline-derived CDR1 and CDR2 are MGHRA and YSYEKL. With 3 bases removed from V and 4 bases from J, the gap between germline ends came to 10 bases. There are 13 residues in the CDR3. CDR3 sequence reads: CASSHIGTYEQYF. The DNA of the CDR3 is TGCGCCAGCAGCCACATCGGGACTTACGAGCAGTACTTC.

The CDR3 protein is CSARVRGWSSSTDTQYF. The CDR3 DNA is TGCAGTGCTAGAGTTAGGGGATGGTCCTCTAGCACAGATACGCAGTATTTT. The chain combines TRBV20-1 with TRBJ2-3, with D perhaps matching TRBD1 (5 bases). Trimming pared 1 base from V and 0 bases from J, leaving 17 bases between. Germline loops: CDR1 DFQATT, CDR2 SNEGSKA (reference sequence). The CDR3 totals 17 residues.